This T cell receptor (beta chain) was sequenced for a study of somatic mutations in cytotoxic T cells in rheumatoid arthritis. Study-level information: Patient blood (about 29 ml EDTA) was drawn right after diagnosis, before any treatment. General study results and limits: TRBV07's slight underrepresentation, observed in rheumatoid arthritis patients, lacked adjustment for multiple comparisons.

This CDR3 is built from 14 residues. V lost 2 bases to trimming and J lost 1 base, with 5 bases between them. CDR1 SEHNR and CDR2 FQNEAQ come from the germline V gene (reference sequence). Concerning this clone: Antigen specificity is unknown.

The assay was immunoSEQ multiplex PCR, and TCRdb's table has in-frame clones only and misses some. The table shows 13,000 to 15,000 clones, with over 80% occurring only once. This TCR was recovered from an adult with rheumatoid arthritis. The material sequenced was CD8+ T cells sorted from blood. The V and J genes are TRBV7-9 and TRBJ1-4; D gene ambiguous. The CDR3 DNA follows: TGTGCCAGCAGCTTAACCTTAACTAATGAAAAACTGTTTTTT. Encoded protein: CASSLTLTNEKLFF. Complete variable domain (other parts from reference TRBV7-9 and TRBJ1-4): DTGVSQNPRHKITKRGQNVTFRCDPISEHNRLYWYRQTLGQGPEFLTYFQNEAQLEKSRLLSDRFSAERPKGSFSTLEIQRTEQGDSAMYLCASSLTLTNEKLFFGSGTQLSVL.